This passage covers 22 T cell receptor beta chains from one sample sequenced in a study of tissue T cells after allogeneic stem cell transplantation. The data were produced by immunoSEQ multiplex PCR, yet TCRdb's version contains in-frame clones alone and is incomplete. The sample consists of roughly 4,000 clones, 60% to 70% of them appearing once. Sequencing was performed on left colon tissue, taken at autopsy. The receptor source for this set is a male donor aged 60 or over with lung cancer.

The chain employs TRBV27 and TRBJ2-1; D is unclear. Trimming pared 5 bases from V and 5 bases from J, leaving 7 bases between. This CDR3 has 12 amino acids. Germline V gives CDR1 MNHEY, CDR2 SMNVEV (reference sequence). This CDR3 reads CASSRLDNEQFF. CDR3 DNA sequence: TGTGCCAGCAGTCGCCTAGACAATGAGCAGTTCTTC.

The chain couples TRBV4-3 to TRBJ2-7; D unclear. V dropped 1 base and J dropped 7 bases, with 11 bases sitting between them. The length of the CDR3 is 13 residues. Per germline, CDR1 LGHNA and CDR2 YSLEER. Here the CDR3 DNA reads TGCGCCAGCAGCCAAGGGGTAGAAGGGGAGCAGTACTTC. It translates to CASSQGVEGEQYF.

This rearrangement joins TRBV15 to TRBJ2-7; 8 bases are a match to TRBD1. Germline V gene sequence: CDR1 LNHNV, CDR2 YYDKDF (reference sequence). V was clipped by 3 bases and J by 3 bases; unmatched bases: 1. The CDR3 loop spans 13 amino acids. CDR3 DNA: TGTGCCACCAGCAGGACAGGGGTCTACGAGCAGTACTTC. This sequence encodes CATSRTGVYEQYF.

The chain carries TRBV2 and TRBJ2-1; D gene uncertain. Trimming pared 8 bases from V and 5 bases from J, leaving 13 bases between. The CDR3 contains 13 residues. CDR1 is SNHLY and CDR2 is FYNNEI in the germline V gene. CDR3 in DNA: TGTGCCAGCGATGATCAGGATGACAATGAGCAGTTCTTC. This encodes CASDDQDDNEQFF.

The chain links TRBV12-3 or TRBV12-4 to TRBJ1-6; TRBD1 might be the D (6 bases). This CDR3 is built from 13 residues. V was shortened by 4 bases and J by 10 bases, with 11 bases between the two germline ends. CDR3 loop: CASSSQGFSPLHF. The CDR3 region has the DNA TGTGCCAGCAGTTCACAGGGTTTCTCACCCCTCCACTTT.

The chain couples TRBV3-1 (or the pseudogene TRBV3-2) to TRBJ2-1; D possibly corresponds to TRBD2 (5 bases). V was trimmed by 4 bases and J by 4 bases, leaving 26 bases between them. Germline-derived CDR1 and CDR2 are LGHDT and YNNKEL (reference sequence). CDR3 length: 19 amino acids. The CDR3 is CASSPHRGLALPLYNEQFF. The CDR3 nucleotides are TGTGCCAGCAGCCCCCATAGAGGTCTAGCCCTCCCACTATACAATGAGCAGTTCTTC.

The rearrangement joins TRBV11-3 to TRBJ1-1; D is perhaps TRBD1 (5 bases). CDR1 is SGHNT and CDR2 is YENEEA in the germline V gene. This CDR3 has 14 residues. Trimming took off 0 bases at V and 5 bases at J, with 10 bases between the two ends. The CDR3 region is CASSLDGAGTEAFF. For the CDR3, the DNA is TGTGCCAGCAGCTTAGACGGGGCGGGGACTGAAGCTTTCTTT. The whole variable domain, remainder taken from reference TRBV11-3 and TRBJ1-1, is EAGVVQSPRYKIIEKKQPVAFWCNPISGHNTLYWYLQNLGQGPELLIRYENEEAVDDSQLPKDRFSAERLKGVDSTLKIQPAELGDSAVYLCASSLDGAGTEAFFGQGTRLTVV.

CDR3 DNA sequence: TGTGCCAGTAGCAGACTAGCGGGGGGGCCCGGGGAGCTGTTTTTT. This sequence encodes CASSRLAGGPGELFF. The gene calls are TRBV19 and TRBJ2-2, with 14 nucleotides matching TRBD2. The CDR3 consists of 15 residues. Losses at the gene ends were 6 bases for V and 6 bases for J; bases not matched to a gene: 3. Germline-derived CDR1 and CDR2 are LNHDA and SQIVND (reference sequence).

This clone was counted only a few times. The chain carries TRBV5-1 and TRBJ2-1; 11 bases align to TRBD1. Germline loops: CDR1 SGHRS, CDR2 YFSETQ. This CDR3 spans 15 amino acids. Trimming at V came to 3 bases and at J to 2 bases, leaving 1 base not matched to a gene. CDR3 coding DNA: TGCGCCAGCAGCTGGGGACAGGGGGCCTACAATGAGCAGTTCTTC. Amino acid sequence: CASSWGQGAYNEQFF.

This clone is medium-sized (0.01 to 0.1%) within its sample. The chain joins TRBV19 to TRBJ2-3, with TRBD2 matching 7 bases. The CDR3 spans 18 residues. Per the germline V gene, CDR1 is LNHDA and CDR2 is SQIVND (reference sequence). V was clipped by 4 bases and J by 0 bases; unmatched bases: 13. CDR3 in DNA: TGTGCCAGTAGTAGCTCCCGGGACTACATAACTAGCACAGATACGCAGTATTTT. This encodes CASSSSRDYITSTDTQYF.

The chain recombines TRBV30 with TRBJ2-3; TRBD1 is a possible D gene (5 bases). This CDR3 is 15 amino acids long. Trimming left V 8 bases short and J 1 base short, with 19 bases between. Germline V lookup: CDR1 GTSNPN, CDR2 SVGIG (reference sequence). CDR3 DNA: TGTGCCGGACAAAATAGGGGTGCGGGCACAGATACGCAGTATTTT. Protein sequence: CAGQNRGAGTDTQYF. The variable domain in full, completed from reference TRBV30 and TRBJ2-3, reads SQTIHQWPATLVQPVGSPLSLECTVEGTSNPNLYWYRQAAGRGLQLLFYSVGIGQISSEVPQNLSASRPQDRQFILSSKKLLLSDSGFYLCAGQNRGAGTDTQYFGPGTRLTVL.

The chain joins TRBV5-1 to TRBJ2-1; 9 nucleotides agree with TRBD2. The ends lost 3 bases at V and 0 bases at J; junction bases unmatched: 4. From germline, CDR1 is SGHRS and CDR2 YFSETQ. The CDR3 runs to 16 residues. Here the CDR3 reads CASSSNSGGSYNEQFF. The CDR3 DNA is TGCGCCAGCAGCTCAAATAGCGGGGGCTCCTACAATGAGCAGTTCTTC. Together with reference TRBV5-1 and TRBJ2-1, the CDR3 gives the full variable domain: KAGVTQTPRYLIKTRGQQVTLSCSPISGHRSVSWYQQTPGQGLQFLFEYFSETQRNKGNFPGRFSGRQFSNSRSEMNVSTLELGDSALYLCASSSNSGGSYNEQFFGPGTRLTVL.

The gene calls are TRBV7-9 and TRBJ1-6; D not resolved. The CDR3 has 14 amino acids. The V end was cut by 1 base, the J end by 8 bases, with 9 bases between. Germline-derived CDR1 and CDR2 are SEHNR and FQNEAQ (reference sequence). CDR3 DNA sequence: TGTGCCAGCAGCTTAGAATGGACCCATTCACCCCTCCACTTT. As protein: CASSLEWTHSPLHF.

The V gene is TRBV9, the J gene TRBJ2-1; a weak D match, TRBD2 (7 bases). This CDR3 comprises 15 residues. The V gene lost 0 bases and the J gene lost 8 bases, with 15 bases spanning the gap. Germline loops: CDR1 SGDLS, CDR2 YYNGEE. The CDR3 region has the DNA TGTGCCAGCAGCGTAGCCCCCCAGGGGAGGGATGAGCAGTTCTTC. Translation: CASSVAPQGRDEQFF.

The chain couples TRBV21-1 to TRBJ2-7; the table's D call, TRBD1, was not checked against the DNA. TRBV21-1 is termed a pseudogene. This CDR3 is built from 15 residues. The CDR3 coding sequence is TGTGCCAGCAGCAAAGGAACAGCCTCGGAAGCCGAGCAGTACTTC. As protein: CASSKGTASEAEQYF.

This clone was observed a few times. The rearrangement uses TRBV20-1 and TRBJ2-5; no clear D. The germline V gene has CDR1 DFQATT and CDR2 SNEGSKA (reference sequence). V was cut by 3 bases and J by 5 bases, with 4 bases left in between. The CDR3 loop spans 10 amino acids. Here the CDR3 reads CSASTETQYF. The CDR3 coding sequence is TGCAGTGCTAGCACTGAGACCCAGTACTTC.

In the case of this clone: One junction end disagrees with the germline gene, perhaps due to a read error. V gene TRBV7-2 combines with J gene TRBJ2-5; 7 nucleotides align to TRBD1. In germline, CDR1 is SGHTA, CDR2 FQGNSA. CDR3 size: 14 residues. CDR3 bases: TGTGCCAGCAGTTTAGACAGGGTCCAAGAGACCCAGTACTTC. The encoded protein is CASSLDRVQETQYF.

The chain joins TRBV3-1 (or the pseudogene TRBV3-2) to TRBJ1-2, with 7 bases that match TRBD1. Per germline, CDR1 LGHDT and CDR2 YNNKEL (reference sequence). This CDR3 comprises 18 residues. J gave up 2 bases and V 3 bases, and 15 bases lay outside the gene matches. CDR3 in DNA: TGTGCCAGCAGCCACGATTTCGGACAGGCCAGTTGGAACTATGGCTACACCTTC. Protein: CASSHDFGQASWNYGYTF.

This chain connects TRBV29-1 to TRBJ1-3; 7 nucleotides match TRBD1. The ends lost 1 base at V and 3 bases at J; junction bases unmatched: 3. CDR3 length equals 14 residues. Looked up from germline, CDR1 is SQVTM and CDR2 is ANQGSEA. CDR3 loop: CSVEGQGRGNTIYF. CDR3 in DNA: TGCAGCGTTGAAGGACAGGGTCGTGGAAACACCATATATTTT.

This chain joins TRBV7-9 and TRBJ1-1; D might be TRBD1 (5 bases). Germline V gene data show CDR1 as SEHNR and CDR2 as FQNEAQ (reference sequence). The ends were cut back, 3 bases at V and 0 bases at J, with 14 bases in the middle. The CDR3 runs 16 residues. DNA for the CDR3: TGTGCCAGCAGCTTGGTCTGGGGACTTATGAACACTGAAGCTTTCTTT. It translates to CASSLVWGLMNTEAFF.

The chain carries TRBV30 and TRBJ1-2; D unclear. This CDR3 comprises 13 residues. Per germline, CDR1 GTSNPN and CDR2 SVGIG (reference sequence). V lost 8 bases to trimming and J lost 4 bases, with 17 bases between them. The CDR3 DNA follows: TGTGCCAACCAACGGTCCGGTGTCTATGGCTACACCTTC. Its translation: CANQRSGVYGYTF.

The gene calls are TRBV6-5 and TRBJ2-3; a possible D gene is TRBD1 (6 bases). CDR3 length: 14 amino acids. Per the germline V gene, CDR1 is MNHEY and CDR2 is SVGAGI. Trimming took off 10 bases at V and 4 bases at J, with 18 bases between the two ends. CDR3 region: CAIGRRGIADTQYF. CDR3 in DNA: TGTGCCATCGGTCGAAGGGGGATCGCAGATACGCAGTATTTT.